This paragraph reports one T cell receptor (beta chain). The antigen is not known. These data belong to a study of response to subunit inactivated influenza vaccine. General study findings and limits: Every seasonal influenza vaccination brings in few new T cells, the authors suggested.

TCRdb re-derived calls from the RT-PCR reads in MiXCR, one entry per CDR3 protein. The sample holds around 570,000 distinct CDR3 sequences; 6% to 9% are singletons and the top ten take 10% to 15%. The CDR3 has 15 amino acids. V shed 4 bases and J 0 bases; nucleotides not matched to a gene: 4. The germline V gene encodes CDR1 PRHDT and CDR2 FYEKMQ (reference sequence). This material consisted of PBMCs from blood, taken roughly 24 months after vaccination. The rearrangement links TRBV13 to TRBJ1-1; TRBD1 matches at 8 bases. The clonotype was recovered from a man aged 50-75 years who received an inactivated influenza vaccine. CDR3: CASSYRTGMNTEAFF. The CDR3, as DNA: TGTGCCAGCAGCTATCGGACAGGGATGAACACTGAAGCTTTCTTT.